Each of the 5 T cell receptor beta chains below was sequenced from the same sample in a study of blood T cell repertoires in COVID-19. Libraries were prepared by immunoSEQ multiplex PCR; TCRdb keeps only in-frame clonotypes and omits some of them. This table has nearly 35,000 clones, around 90% appearing once. Sequenced: peripheral blood. Receptors originate from a man aged 65 to 79 with acute or convalescent COVID-19.

The V call is TRBV5-4, the J call TRBJ1-4, with a possible D match to TRBD1 (5 bases). Trimming took 3 bases from V and 8 from J, leaving 17 bases between them. In germline, CDR1 is SGHNT, CDR2 YYREEE (reference sequence). CDR3 length equals 15 residues. This CDR3 is CASSSGTDGQEKLFF. CDR3 sequence (DNA): TGTGCCAGCAGCTCTGGGACTGACGGTCAGGAAAAACTGTTTTTT. The full variable domain, rest sourced from reference TRBV5-4 and TRBJ1-4, is ETGVTQSPTHLIKTRGQQVTLRCSSQSGHNTVSWYQQALGQGPQFIFQYYREEENGRGNFPPRFSGLQFPNYSSELNVNALELDDSALYLCASSSGTDGQEKLFFGSGTQLSVL.

This clone was seen just once. CDR3 coding DNA: TGTGCCAGCAGCTCCAGGGAAACCTATGGCTACACCTTC. Translating it yields CASSSRETYGYTF. V and J are TRBV7-8 and TRBJ1-2; maybe TRBD1 (5 bases). The ends were cut back, 4 bases at V and 4 bases at J, with 10 bases in the middle. The V gene's germline CDR1 is SGHVS and CDR2 FQNEAQ. The CDR3 runs 13 residues.

As for this clone: Other nucleotide sequences from this sample produce the same CDR3. The chain employs TRBV5-1 and TRBJ2-2; 16 bases are a match to TRBD2. Germline assignment: CDR1 SGHRS and CDR2 YFSETQ. J gave up 6 bases and V 4 bases, and 3 bases lay outside the gene matches. The CDR3 length is 16 residues. This chain's CDR3 is CASSLGLAGGPGELFF. CDR3 coding DNA: TGCGCCAGCAGCCTGGGACTAGCGGGGGGGCCCGGGGAGCTGTTTTTT.

This sequence joins TRBV29-1 and TRBJ2-5, with a tentative D call TRBD2 (5 bases). Germline CDR1 reads SQVTM; CDR2 reads ANQGSEA. The V end lost 7 bases, the J end lost 5 bases, and 11 bases lay between the germline ends. CDR3 length: 11 amino acids. CDR3 protein: CSGGGGETQYF. CDR3 sequence (DNA): TGCAGCGGAGGAGGAGGCGAGACCCAGTACTTC. The full variable domain, in which reference TRBV29-1 and TRBJ2-5 provide the parts outside the CDR3, is SAVISQKPSRDICQRGTSLTIQCQVDSQVTMMFWYRQQPGQSLTLIATANQGSEATYESGFVIDKFPISRPNLTFSTLTVSNMSPEDSSIYLCSGGGGETQYFGPGTRLLVL.

The chain is built from TRBV19 and TRBJ1-2; 7 bases are a match to TRBD1. Germline trimming cut 2 bases from V and 7 bases from J; bases unmatched to any gene: 4. The germline gives CDR1 LNHDA, CDR2 SQIVND (reference sequence). This CDR3 region has 13 residues. The CDR3 here is CASSIQGDRGYTF. CDR3 coding DNA: TGTGCCAGTAGTATACAGGGGGATCGTGGCTACACCTTC.